The rows below give T cell receptor beta chains drawn from one sample of a study of blood T cell repertoires in COVID-19. The assay was immunoSEQ multiplex PCR, and TCRdb's table has in-frame clones only and misses some. Of 100,000 to 150,000 clones listed, around 89% are singletons. Material for sequencing was peripheral blood. The receptors come from a man aged 45-65 years with acute or convalescent COVID-19. Both conserved end residues are part of each CDR3. A D gene is named only where the DNA matches it firmly. Clone size is stated in some rows and not others, as once, few, many or a class when expanded.

CDR3 protein | CDR3 DNA | V gene | clone size | J gene | D gene
CASSHGYREQYF | TGTGCCAGCAGCCACGGTTATCGCGAGCAGTACTTC | TRBV5-6 | few | TRBJ2-7 | -
CASSPIGRTVAGRGGYTF | TGCGCCAGCAGCCCAATCGGGCGTACAGTCGCGGGGAGGGGTGGCTACACCTTC | TRBV5-1 | - | TRBJ1-2 | -
CASSPRTGPAEQYF | TGTGCCAGCAGCCCTCGGACAGGGCCCGCCGAGCAGTACTTC | TRBV11-3 | - | TRBJ2-7 | TRBD1
CASSLGGTPSAYEQYF | TGCGCCAGCAGCTTGGGGGGGACTCCCTCGGCCTACGAGCAGTACTTC | TRBV5-1 | - | TRBJ2-7 | -
CSVMTGGAETQYF | TGCAGCGTTATGACAGGGGGCGCGGAGACCCAGTACTTC | TRBV29-1 | - | TRBJ2-5 | TRBD1
CASSHRDSAYEQYF | TGTGCCAGCAGCCACAGGGACAGCGCGTACGAGCAGTACTTC | TRBV3-1/TRBV3-2 | once | TRBJ2-7 | TRBD1
CASSLEASGRREQFF | TGTGCCAGCAGCTTAGAGGCTAGCGGGAGACGAGAGCAGTTCTTC | TRBV11-2 | - | TRBJ2-1 | TRBD2
CASSYNREGTEAFF | TGTGCCAGCAGTTACAACAGGGAGGGCACTGAAGCTTTCTTT | TRBV6-5 | - | TRBJ1-1 | -
CASSGTGTTPDTQYF | TGCGCCAGCAGCGGGACCGGGACTACCCCAGATACGCAGTATTTT | TRBV5-1 | - | TRBJ2-3 | TRBD2
CASSLGQNTDTQYF | TGTGCCAGCAGCTTAGGGCAGAACACAGATACGCAGTATTTT | TRBV7-9 | once | TRBJ2-3 | -
CASSQGVGTGAIQYF | TGCGCCAGCAGCCAAGGTGTCGGGACAGGGGCGATTCAGTACTTC | TRBV4-1 | few | TRBJ2-4 | TRBD1
CAISGLTGGELFF | TGTGCCATCAGTGGCCTGACGGGCGGGGAGCTGTTTTTT | TRBV10-3 | - | TRBJ2-2 | -
CASSWGTSGSVGQFF | TGTGCCAGCAGCTGGGGGACTAGCGGGAGTGTGGGGCAGTTCTTC | TRBV7-2 | - | TRBJ2-1 | TRBD2